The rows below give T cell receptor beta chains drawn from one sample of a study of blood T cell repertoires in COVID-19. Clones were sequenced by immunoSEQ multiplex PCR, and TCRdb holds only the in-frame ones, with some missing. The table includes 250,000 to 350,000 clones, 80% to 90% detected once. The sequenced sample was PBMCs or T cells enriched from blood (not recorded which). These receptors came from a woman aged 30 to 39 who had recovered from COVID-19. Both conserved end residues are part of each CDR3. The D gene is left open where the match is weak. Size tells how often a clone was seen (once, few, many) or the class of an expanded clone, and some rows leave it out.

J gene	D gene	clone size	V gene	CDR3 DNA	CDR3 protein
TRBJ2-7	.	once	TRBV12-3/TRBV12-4	TGTGCCAGCAGCTCCCTTAACTACGAGCAGTACTTC	CASSSLNYEQYF
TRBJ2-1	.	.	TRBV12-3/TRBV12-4	TGTGCCAGCAGTAAGGGAGGAAACAATGAGCAGTTCTTC	CASSKGGNNEQFF
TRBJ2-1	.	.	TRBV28	TGTGCCAGCAGTTTCATCGGGATGGGTGTTGAGCAGTTCTTC	CASSFIGMGVEQFF
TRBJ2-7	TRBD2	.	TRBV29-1	TGCAGCGTTGATCAGGGGACTAGCAAAGGCTACGAGCAGTACTTC	CSVDQGTSKGYEQYF
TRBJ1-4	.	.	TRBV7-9	TGTGCCAGCGACTTGGGTGGTCGGAATGAAAAACTGTTTTTT	CASDLGGRNEKLFF
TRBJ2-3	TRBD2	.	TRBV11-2	TGTGCCAGCAGCCGCGGCCCGGGACTAGCGGAGCCCACAGATACGCAGTATTTT	CASSRGPGLAEPTDTQYF
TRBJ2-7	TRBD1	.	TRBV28	TGTGCCAGCAGTTCCGACAGGGGGGGATCACCCTCCTACGAGCAGTACTTC	CASSSDRGGSPSYEQYF
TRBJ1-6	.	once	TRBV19	TGTGCCAGTAGTAGGAGGGCTACGGATTCACCCCTCCACTTT	CASSRRATDSPLHF
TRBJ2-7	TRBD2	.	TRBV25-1	TGTGCCAGCAGTGAATCCCAGGGGCGGGGGGGTCTCGAGCAGTACTTC	CASSESQGRGGLEQYF
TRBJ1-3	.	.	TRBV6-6	TGTGCCAGCAGCCCCCAGGGCGGCGGTTCTGGAAACACCATATATTTT	CASSPQGGGSGNTIYF
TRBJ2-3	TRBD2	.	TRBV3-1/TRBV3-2	TGTGCCAGCAGCCAAGATTTAGCGGGGAGAGGAACGCAGTATTTT	CASSQDLAGRGTQYF
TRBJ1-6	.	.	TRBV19	TGTGCCAGTAGGCGGGACCCATGGGATAGCTCACCCCTCCACTTT	CASRRDPWDSSPLHF
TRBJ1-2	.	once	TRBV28	TGTGCCAGCAGTTTCGATCGGTATGGCTACACCTTC	CASSFDRYGYTF
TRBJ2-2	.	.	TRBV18	TGTGCCAGCTCACAGGAGAGAACCGGGGAGCTGTTTTTT	CASSQERTGELFF
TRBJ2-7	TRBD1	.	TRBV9	TGTGCCAGCAGCGCCCGGACAGGGGGCTACGAGCAGTACTTC	CASSARTGGYEQYF
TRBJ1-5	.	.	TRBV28	TGTGCCAGCAGTTTGAGCTTGCCTAGCAATCAGCCCCAGCATTTT	CASSLSLPSNQPQHF
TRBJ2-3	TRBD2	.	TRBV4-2	TGTGCCAGCAGCCAAGCTAGCGGGAGAGTCTTTAGCACAGATACGCAGTATTTT	CASSQASGRVFSTDTQYF
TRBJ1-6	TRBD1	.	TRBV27	TGTGCCAGCACCCTTGCCTTTGCAGGGGGAATCTCACCCCTCCACTTT	CASTLAFAGGISPLHF
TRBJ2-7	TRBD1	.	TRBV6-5	TGTGCCAGCAGTTTCGGGGACAGATCAAGGTACGAGCAGTACTTC	CASSFGDRSRYEQYF
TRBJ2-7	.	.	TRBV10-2	TGCGCCAGCAGCTTAAGCGGACAGTTCATCTACGAGCAGTACTTC	CASSLSGQFIYEQYF
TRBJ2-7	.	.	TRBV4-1	TGCGCCAGCAGCCCGCGGGACCCGGATTATTACGAGCAGTACTTC	CASSPRDPDYYEQYF
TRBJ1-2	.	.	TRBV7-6	TGTGCCATTTTTGGCAGATCTAACTATGGCTACACCTTC	CAIFGRSNYGYTF
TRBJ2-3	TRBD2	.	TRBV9	TGTGCCAGCAGCGTGGGGGCAGGGCTAGCGGGAACAGATACGCAGTATTTT	CASSVGAGLAGTDTQYF
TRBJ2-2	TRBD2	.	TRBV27	TGTGCCAGCAGTTCCCCGGCGCCCCTTAGCGGGGGGCCGAACACCGGGGAGCTGTTTTTT	CASSSPAPLSGGPNTGELFF
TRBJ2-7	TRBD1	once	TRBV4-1	TGCGCCAGCAGCCAAAATTCAGGGGGCTACGAGCAGTACTTC	CASSQNSGGYEQYF
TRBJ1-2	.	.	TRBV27	TGTGCCAGCAGTCCCCACCTAGCCGGTGGCTACACCTTC	CASSPHLAGGYTF
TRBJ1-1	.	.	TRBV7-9	TGTGCCAGCAGCTTAGCCTTCTCCGCAGGTCCCCTGAGGGTTGAAGCTTTCTTT	CASSLAFSAGPLRVEAFF
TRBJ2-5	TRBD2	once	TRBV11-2	TGTGCCAGCAACCCCTTAGCGGGGGGAGGAGAGACCCAGTACTTC	CASNPLAGGGETQYF
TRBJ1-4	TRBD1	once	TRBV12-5	TGTGCTAGTGGTTCGGGCCTACAGGGGGCTTTGGAAAAACTGTTTTTT	CASGSGLQGALEKLFF
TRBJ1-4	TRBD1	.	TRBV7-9	TGTGCCAGCAGCTTAAGGTTGCCGGGACAGGGGAATGAAAAACTGTTTTTT	CASSLRLPGQGNEKLFF
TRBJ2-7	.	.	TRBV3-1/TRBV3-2	TGTGCCAGCAGCCAGAGTCCCTACGAGCAGTACTTC	CASSQSPYEQYF
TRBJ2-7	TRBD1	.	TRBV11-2	TGTGCCAGCAGCCCCGTCGGGACAGGGGGCGCAGGTAGAGCCCACGAGCAGTACTTC	CASSPVGTGGAGRAHEQYF
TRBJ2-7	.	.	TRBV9	TGTGCCAGCAGCGTAGGGTCCGGGTGGGGAGCCTACGAGCAGTACTTC	CASSVGSGWGAYEQYF
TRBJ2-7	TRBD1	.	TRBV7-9	TGTGCCAGCAAGGGACAGACCAACTACGAGCAGTACTTC	CASKGQTNYEQYF
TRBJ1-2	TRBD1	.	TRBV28	TGTGCCAGCGGGACAGCTCTTGGCTACACCTTC	CASGTALGYTF
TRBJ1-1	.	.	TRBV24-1	TGTGCCACCAGTCGAGGAAGTCGAAACACTGAAGCTTTCTTT	CATSRGSRNTEAFF
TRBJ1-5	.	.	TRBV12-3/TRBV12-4	TGTGCCTCCGGTCTAGCTAATCAGCCCCAGCATTTT	CASGLANQPQHF
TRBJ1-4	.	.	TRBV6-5	TGTGCCAGCAGTTTGGGGGCAGGGGTCTATGAAAAACTGTTTTTT	CASSLGAGVYEKLFF
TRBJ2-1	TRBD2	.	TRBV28	TGTGCCAGTAGACTAGCGGGACTTTACAATGAGCAGTTCTTC	CASRLAGLYNEQFF
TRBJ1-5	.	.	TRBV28	TGTGCCAGCAGACCCGAGGGGGACGGGACGCATTTT	CASRPEGDGTHF
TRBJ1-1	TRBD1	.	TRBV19	TGTGCCAGCCTACAGGGGGCGAACACTGAAGCTTTCTTT	CASLQGANTEAFF
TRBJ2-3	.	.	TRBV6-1	TGTGCCAGCAGTGACAGGAGGGAAGATACGCAGTATTTT	CASSDRREDTQYF